The text below deals with one T cell receptor (beta chain). The antigen is undetermined. V lost 0 bases, J lost 1 base, and 6 bases lay in between. CDR1 is SGHRS and CDR2 is YFSETQ in the germline V gene. CDR3 size: 14 residues. The data were obtained in a study of post-analysis software for immune sequencing data. Overall study context: Progressive-relapsing, secondary progressive and relapsing-remitting multiple sclerosis were among the disease courses included. Study results and caveats: Under F measure analysis, samples from one preparation batch co-clustered strongly. Multiple sclerosis patients showed significantly lower normalized Chao1 diversity than controls did. Five or six TRBV segments were significantly more frequent in patients than in controls. TRBV5-6, TRBV5-1 and TRBV20-1 were among these segments.

Researchers reported that TCR beta cDNA libraries carried unique molecular identifiers. The T cell input of roughly 1 to 11 million gave about 470,000 cDNA molecules. TCRdb re-called the PCR reads through MiXCR, storing one row per CDR3 protein. This sample has some 700,000 distinct CDR3 sequences, with about 60% found just once. The chain couples TRBV5-1 to TRBJ2-3; the D is unclear. The sample comprised blood. The TCR comes from a girl aged 2 to 10 with multiple sclerosis. The CDR3 here is CASSLAKRTDTQYF. As DNA, the CDR3 is TGCGCCAGCAGCTTGGCCAAGCGCACAGATACGCAGTATTTT.